This TCR beta chain was identified during a study of identical twins. At least ten counts were recorded for this clonotype. The antigen is undetermined. The study's findings and limits: The study reached conclusions through statistical analysis that was cross-sectional, not following the same donors.

The CDR3 has 12 residues. Germline V gene data show CDR1 as SGHRS and CDR2 as YFSETQ. Trimming took off 1 base at V and 6 bases at J, with 6 bases between the two ends. Each CDR3 protein is one row after TCRdb ran MiXCR on the 5' RACE reads. The sample carries about 690,000 distinct CDR3 sequences, 21% recorded once. These same records also appear under a second study, on T cells expressing NK-cell markers.

The V and J genes are TRBV5-1 and TRBJ2-3; D is unclear. The sequenced sample was PBMCs. The clonotype comes from a woman between 18 and 30 years old in good health. CDR3 residues: CASSLYPDTQYF. Written as DNA, the CDR3 is TGCGCCAGCAGCTTGTACCCGGATACGCAGTATTTT. Filled out from reference TRBV5-1 and TRBJ2-3, the complete variable domain reads KAGVTQTPRYLIKTRGQQVTLSCSPISGHRSVSWYQQTPGQGLQFLFEYFSETQRNKGNFPGRFSGRQFSNSRSEMNVSTLELGDSALYLCASSLYPDTQYFGPGTRLTVL.